These T cell receptor beta chains were read from a single sample in a study of cytomegalovirus exposure and HLA in healthy donors. Clones were read by immunoSEQ multiplex PCR, and TCRdb kept only the in-frame ones, dropping some. This sample has approximately 220,000 clones, with approximately 88% found just once. Sequenced input: PBMCs. The receptors come from a boy aged 2-9 years in good health and CMV-seronegative. Both conserved end residues are part of each CDR3. Each record gives: J gene, clone size, D gene, V gene, CDR3 DNA, CDR3 protein. The D gene is left open where the match is weak. Some rows mark clone size as missing; the rest say once, few, many or name a class of expanded clone.

TRBJ1-3,few,.,TRBV6-1,TGTGCCAGCAGGATTACAGGGGGAAACACCATATATTTT,CASRITGGNTIYF
TRBJ1-1,.,TRBD1,TRBV6-6,TGTGCCAGCAGTTACCCGGACAGGATGAATAACACTGAAGCTTTCTTT,CASSYPDRMNNTEAFF
TRBJ2-3,.,.,TRBV9,TGTGCCAGCAGCGGAGCCGGGGGGCGGGACTACACAGATACGCAGTATTTT,CASSGAGGRDYTDTQYF
TRBJ1-2,.,.,TRBV5-4,TGTGCCAGCAGCTTGGAAGGACAGACCCACCCAATAGCTAACTATGGCTACACCTTC,CASSLEGQTHPIANYGYTF
TRBJ2-3,.,.,TRBV11-2,TGTGCCAGCAGCTTAGTTGCCCCGGGCGGGAATACGCAGTATTTT,CASSLVAPGGNTQYF
TRBJ1-6,.,.,TRBV6-4,TGTGCCAGCAGTGAAAGGGAGGACGGGAATTCACCCCTCCACTTT,CASSEREDGNSPLHF
TRBJ1-2,.,TRBD1,TRBV29-1,TGCAGCGTCCCTTACCAGGACAGGGCGTATGGCTACACCTTC,CSVPYQDRAYGYTF
TRBJ2-5,.,.,TRBV2,TGTGCCAGCAAACTAGACCTCCAAGAGACCCAGTACTTC,CASKLDLQETQYF
TRBJ1-1,.,.,TRBV21-1,TGTGCCAGCCGGTCACAGGGGGCGACTGAAGCTTTCTTT,CASRSQGATEAFF
TRBJ2-1,few,TRBD2,TRBV2,TGTGCCAGCAGTGGTGGGAGGGCCGGCCATGAGCAGTTCTTC,CASSGGRAGHEQFF
TRBJ2-7,.,.,TRBV4-2,TGTGCCAGCAGCCAAGAGCAGGGGGGAGGTCGAGAGCAGTACTTC,CASSQEQGGGREQYF
TRBJ2-7,once,TRBD2,TRBV9,TGTGCCAGCAGCGGGGGGGCTAGCGGGGGTAACGGCTACGAGCAGTACTTC,CASSGGASGGNGYEQYF
TRBJ2-1,.,.,TRBV7-9,TGTGCCAGCAGCCCCCCGACAGGTAGTACTTACAATGAGCAGTTCTTC,CASSPPTGSTYNEQFF